This T cell receptor beta chain is from a study of spatial heterogeneity in lung cancer. Study details: Strongly correlated with TCR transcript counts in tumor regions was a T cell module score, which was a transcriptional module score calculated from matched bulk RNA-seq. Study-wide findings and caveats: Mutation tallies in tumors tracked expanded intratumoral alpha and beta TCR counts.

Each CDR3 protein gets one entry after TCRdb re-called the 5' RACE reads with MiXCR. The table has about 3,500 distinct CDR3 sequences, roughly 5.2% seen once. Germline-derived CDR1 and CDR2 are MNHEY and SVGAGI. Unmatched junction bases numbered 4, after V lost 5 bases and J lost 7 bases. The length of the CDR3 is 14 residues. This clonotype is medium-sized. The antigen remains unidentified. Time point: sample taken at primary tumor resection. Unsorted whole RNA of tumor, nontumor lung or frozen PBMC was sequenced. This clonotype originated in a female donor with early-stage non-small cell lung cancer. The sample consisted of lung tumor tissue, taken at surgery. The chain combines TRBV6-5 with TRBJ2-2; 10 bases align to TRBD1. The CDR3 DNA follows: TGTGCCAGCAGTGGACAGGGGGTTGGCGGGGAGCTGTTTTTT. Its translation: CASSGQGVGGELFF.